This TCR beta chain was sequenced for a study of T cell responses to AZD1222 COVID-19 vaccine (dated by TCRdb to about 2021). With regard to the full study: TCR sequencing covered more than 230 trial participants: 200 to 220 given two doses of AZD1222 and around 26 given two doses of MenACWY control vaccine. Enrollment into the trials was organized by age into subgroups of 18-55, 56-69 and 70-plus years, and those subgroups contained approximately 160, 26 and 62 TCR-sequenced participants, respectively.

Clipping removes 5 bases from V and 1 base from J, with 15 as the unmatched junction base count. For CDR1 and CDR2, the germline V gene lists MNHEY and SVGEGT. From the cysteine up to the phenylalanine, the CDR3 has a length of 18 residues. Here the CDR3 DNA is all that survives: 54 bases in frame from base 1. The CDR3 regions of human TCRbeta chains were analyzed by immunosequencing. In the original analysis: TCRs in the repertoires were matched against a reference library of SARS-CoV-2-specific TCRs that had been generated with the MIRA antigen-specificity platform. Breadth was defined as the fraction of unique TCRs that were SARS-CoV-2-associated. Depth was defined as the fraction of total T cells that were SARS-CoV-2-associated. Using the MIRA data, each spike-specific TCR was mapped to the spike region that the TCR reacts to and placed in a CD4 or CD8 class. Log10-transformed breadth and depth values were compared by one-way ANOVA with Sidak's multiple comparisons tests. In TCRdb, the immuneACCESS table is reduced to in-frame sequences with V and J assigned. These tables do not hold every clone; where another copy was compared, an unresolved V gene accounts for under half, and the others remain unexplained. V, J and clone size are taken as reported in that table, and D and trimming were inferred from the DNA itself. The sample has around 110,000 clones on record, 70% to 90% of them singletons. The top ten hold roughly 3.9% of the sample.

The research as a whole found: After two AZD1222 doses, spike-specific TCR breadth and depth were significantly higher than at day 0 and than in MenACWY recipients. Nearly half of unique spike-specific TCRs reportedly recognized epitopes outside regions mutated in the B.1.351 and B.1.1.7 variants. The vaccine-associated CD4 TCRs covered the entire spike protein, and the dominant responses fell in regions 160-218 and 743-854. Only 5 to 7 AZD1222 recipients were SARS-CoV-2 seropositive at baseline, limiting conclusions about previously exposed vaccinees. Participants were mostly white British and included more females than males, and it was suggested by the authors that clonal diversity may have been underestimated. In the small 56-69-year group, the increase in depth fell short of significance, most likely because of low power. Because no day 14 peak-response samples were available, the repertoires could be characterized only after the peak T cell response.

The time point label corresponds to: baseline before first vaccination. This specimen's treatment or condition label, interpreted: meningococcal conjugate vaccine given as trial control. Samples from vaccinated people were obtained from the UK trials COV001 and COV002, which included a single-blind randomized controlled phase 2/3 trial of AZD1222 (ChAdOx1 nCoV-19) in healthy adults. For TCRbeta chain sequencing, PBMC samples were collected from trial participants at day 0 and at day 28 after the second dose. A remark on this clone: Its antigen is still unknown. The record has no base qualities; no much larger clone is one base away.

This sequence uses TRBV6-2 or TRBV6-3 and TRBJ2-5, and 8 bases in between align with TRBD1. This receptor was obtained from an adult in good health. The sample was peripheral blood, taken on day 0 of MenACWY control vaccination. The nucleotide sequence is given as TGTGCCAGCAGTAAACCAAGACAGGGGCAACGTTTCCAAGAGACCCAGTACTTC. This translates into CASSKPRQGQRFQETQYF.